These 12 T cell receptor beta chains were sequenced from one sample in a study of cytomegalovirus exposure and HLA in healthy donors. Produced via immunoSEQ multiplex PCR; TCRdb's table is partial and in-frame only. In the table there are about 330,000 clones, 87% of which are singletons. The sample comprised PBMCs. The receptors here all came from a woman in her twenties or thirties in good health and CMV-seropositive.

The rearrangement links TRBV28 to TRBJ1-4; TRBD1 is a possible D gene (5 bases). Per the germline V gene, CDR1 is MDHEN and CDR2 is SYDVKM. Deletions cut 5 bases from V and 3 bases from J, with 10 bases between. The CDR3 contains 14 residues. In DNA form, the CDR3 reads TGTGCCAGCAGTCAGACAGACTCTAATGAAAAACTGTTTTTT. Its translation is CASSQTDSNEKLFF.

The chain carries TRBV5-1 and TRBJ2-7; 9 nucleotides align to TRBD1. From germline, CDR1 is SGHRS and CDR2 YFSETQ. The trim removed 4 bases at V and 7 bases at J, leaving 9 bases unmatched. The CDR3 sequence is 14 residues long. CDR3 sequence: CASSPTGGAWEQYF. The DNA of the CDR3 is TGCGCCAGCAGCCCAACAGGGGGCGCGTGGGAGCAGTACTTC. Variable domain in full (rest from reference TRBV5-1 and TRBJ2-7): KAGVTQTPRYLIKTRGQQVTLSCSPISGHRSVSWYQQTPGQGLQFLFEYFSETQRNKGNFPGRFSGRQFSNSRSEMNVSTLELGDSALYLCASSPTGGAWEQYFGPGTRLTVT.

A word on this clone: The sample holds other DNA sequences that translate to the same CDR3. V is TRBV7-3 and J is TRBJ2-1; perhaps TRBD2 as D (6 bases). The germline gives CDR1 SGHTA, CDR2 FQGTGA. This CDR3 is 11 amino acids long. V gave up 5 bases and J gave up 9 bases, with 8 bases separating them. This CDR3 is CASSLGGEQFF. CDR3 DNA: TGTGCCAGCAGCCTGGGGGGTGAGCAGTTCTTC.

This chain links TRBV15 with TRBJ1-2; D remains ambiguous. Trimming left V 0 bases short and J 6 bases short, with 20 bases between. This CDR3 has 17 residues. Germline CDR1 LNHNV, CDR2 YYDKDF (reference sequence). The CDR3 nucleotides read TGTGCCACCAGCAGAGATTTAACCCCCCAAAAGAGGGATGGCTACACCTTC. Translation: CATSRDLTPQKRDGYTF.

This sequence joins TRBV6-4 and TRBJ2-1; perhaps TRBD1 as D (5 bases). Trimming pared 0 bases from V and 8 bases from J, leaving 17 bases between. Germline V CDR1 and CDR2: MRHNA, SNTAGT. The CDR3 consists of 16 residues. The CDR3 loop reads CASSDSYRTYSDEQFF. In DNA form, the CDR3 reads TGTGCCAGCAGTGACTCGTATCGGACATACTCCGATGAGCAGTTCTTC.

In DNA, the CDR3 is TGTGCCAGCAGTTTACTCGGGACTTCGGGCCGCTATGGCTACACCTTC. It specifies CASSLLGTSGRYGYTF. The genes are TRBV28 and TRBJ1-2, with D possibly TRBD1 on 5 matching bases. This CDR3 is 16 amino acids long. In germline, CDR1 is MDHEN, CDR2 SYDVKM. The V end was cut by 2 bases, the J end by 4 bases, with 17 bases between.

The J gene is TRBJ1-3, the V gene TRBV18, with 7 bases that match TRBD1. The CDR3 runs to 17 residues. The V gene's germline CDR1 is KGHSH and CDR2 LQKENI. Losses at the gene ends were 5 bases for V and 0 bases for J; bases not matched to a gene: 10. The CDR3 sequence is CASSADRTLLSGNTIYF. CDR3 bases: TGTGCCAGCTCAGCGGACAGGACCCTCCTCTCTGGAAACACCATATATTTT.

The chain couples TRBV7-9 to TRBJ2-7; TRBD2 might be the D (6 bases). This CDR3 spans 15 amino acids. V was pared by 5 bases and J by 1 base, with 15 bases between. Germline V lookup: CDR1 SEHNR, CDR2 FQNEAQ (reference sequence). This CDR3 reads CASSLGLRTSYEQYF. Written as DNA, the CDR3 is TGTGCCAGCAGCCTGGGACTGCGAACATCCTACGAGCAGTACTTC.

The chain carries TRBV9 and TRBJ1-1; 8 positions agree with TRBD1. Per the germline V gene, CDR1 is SGDLS and CDR2 is YYNGEE. The CDR3 has 18 residues. Trimming took 0 bases from V and 3 from J; bases not matched to a gene: 13. This CDR3 reads CASSVAGQGAIGDTEAFF. CDR3 nucleotide sequence: TGTGCCAGCAGCGTAGCGGGGCAGGGGGCTATAGGAGACACTGAAGCTTTCTTT.

The chain uses TRBV27 and TRBJ2-3; 7 positions match TRBD2. From germline, CDR1 is MNHEY and CDR2 SMNVEV (reference sequence). The CDR3 runs to 16 residues. V shed 6 bases and J 4 bases; nucleotides not matched to a gene: 13. DNA for the CDR3: TGTGCCAGCAGAAATAGGCGCGGCGGGAGATCAGATACGCAGTATTTT. Translated: CASRNRRGGRSDTQYF.

This clone came up once. The rearrangement links TRBV11-3 to TRBJ2-3; unclear D gene. The CDR3 sequence is 13 residues long. Germline CDR1 SGHNT, CDR2 YENEEA. V lost 5 bases and J 0 bases, leaving 6 bases between the germline ends. The CDR3 sequence is CASSPGSTDTQYF. CDR3 sequence (DNA): TGTGCCAGCAGCCCCGGGAGCACAGATACGCAGTATTTT. Complete variable domain (other parts from reference TRBV11-3 and TRBJ2-3): EAGVVQSPRYKIIEKKQPVAFWCNPISGHNTLYWYLQNLGQGPELLIRYENEEAVDDSQLPKDRFSAERLKGVDSTLKIQPAELGDSAVYLCASSPGSTDTQYFGPGTRLTVL.

The rearrangement joins TRBV5-4 to TRBJ2-6; no firm D call. The CDR3 is 15 amino acids. Germline V gene data show CDR1 as SGHNT and CDR2 as YYREEE (reference sequence). V shed 5 bases and J shed 0 bases, with 9 bases lying between them. The CDR3 spells CASRGRTSGANVLTF. The CDR3 DNA reads as TGTGCCAGCAGAGGACGGACCTCTGGGGCCAACGTCCTGACTTTC.